This is a list of T cell receptor beta chains from one sample in a study. TCRdb reprocessed the RT-PCR reads via MiXCR and lists one record per CDR3 protein. The table has about 680,000 distinct CDR3 sequences, 12% to 15% seen once; the top ten hold roughly 3.9%. The sequencing sample was made of memory CD4+ T cells from blood. The receptor source for this set is a female donor in good health, serving as a healthy control. The CDR3 runs from the conserved cysteine through the conserved F or W. D genes are given only for firm matches. Only some rows state a clone size, as once, few, many or a class for expanded clones.

TRBJ2-3	few	TRBD2	TRBV12-3/TRBV12-4	TGTGCCAGCAGCTTCCGGGGGGAAGATACGCAGTATTTT	CASSFRGEDTQYF
TRBJ2-7	many	NA	TRBV20-1	TGCAGTGCGGCCCGGATAAAGCACGAGCAGTACTTC	CSAARIKHEQYF
TRBJ2-5	few	NA	TRBV18	TGTGCCAGCTCACCACTCTCGGGGCGGGAGACCCAGTACTTC	CASSPLSGRETQYF
TRBJ2-2	NA	NA	TRBV15	TGTGCCACCAGCAGAGATTTTAGCACCGGGGAGCTGTTTTTT	CATSRDFSTGELFF
TRBJ2-7	few	NA	TRBV20-1	TGCAGTGCTAGCAAGCGTTCCTACGAGCAGTACTTC	CSASKRSYEQYF
TRBJ2-5	few	NA	TRBV20-1	TGCAGTGCCCCCAGGAGACAGAAAGAGACCCAGTACTTC	CSAPRRQKETQYF
TRBJ2-7	many	NA	TRBV6-1	TGTGCCAGCACCTTCTACTCGGCCGGAGGGTTCTACGAGCAGTACTTC	CASTFYSAGGFYEQYF
TRBJ2-7	many	TRBD1	TRBV10-3	TGTGCCATCAGCGGACAGGGAAATATTAGGGAGCAGTACTTC	CAISGQGNIREQYF
TRBJ1-5	NA	TRBD1	TRBV7-8	TGTGCCAGCAGCTCTCCGGGACAGGGTATATTTGGTGTGGCCCAGCATTTT	CASSSPGQGIFGVAQHF
TRBJ1-4	NA	NA	TRBV7-9	TGTGCCAGCAGGAGGGGACGGGCAACTAATGAAAAACTGTTTTTT	CASRRGRATNEKLFF
TRBJ2-7	many	TRBD2	TRBV20-1	TGCAGTGCTAGTTCTAGCGGGAGGGGGTCCTACGAGCAGTACTTC	CSASSSGRGSYEQYF
TRBJ2-1	few	NA	TRBV10-3	TGTGCCATCAGTGAGGAGGCAGATCCTCGGCAGTTCTTC	CAISEEADPRQFF
TRBJ2-5	many	NA	TRBV12-3/TRBV12-4	TGTGCCAGCAACCCTTCGGGGGGCTCGGAGACCCAGTACTTC	CASNPSGGSETQYF
TRBJ1-2	once	TRBD1	TRBV29-1	TGCAGCGTTGGGACAGGGGAATACGGCTACACCTTC	CSVGTGEYGYTF
TRBJ1-1	NA	NA	TRBV20-1	TGCAGTGCTAGAGACTTGGGCAGAGGCACTGAAGCTTTCTTT	CSARDLGRGTEAFF
TRBJ2-3	NA	NA	TRBV6-5	TGTGCCAGCAGTCCCCCCCTTTTACAGGGTGAGGGGTATTTT	CASSPPLLQGEGYF
TRBJ2-3	NA	TRBD2	TRBV18	TGTGCCAGCTCACCACTAGGACTAGCGGGAAGCACAGATACGCAGTATTTT	CASSPLGLAGSTDTQYF
TRBJ2-7	many	TRBD2	TRBV20-1	TGCAGTGCTAGTGGAGGATATAGCGGGAGTTACGAGCAGTACTTC	CSASGGYSGSYEQYF
TRBJ2-3	NA	NA	TRBV9	TGTGCCAGCAGCGTCCGAAACAGGGCTAGCACAGATACGCAGTATTTT	CASSVRNRASTDTQYF
TRBJ1-4	few	NA	TRBV5-1	TGCGCCAGCAGCTTTGGCGGGCAGGGCCGGGCGACTAATGAAAAACTGTTTTTT	CASSFGGQGRATNEKLFF
TRBJ1-5	NA	NA	TRBV20-1	TGCAGTGCTACTGGGCAGTATAGCAATCAGCCCCAGCATTTT	CSATGQYSNQPQHF
TRBJ2-3	NA	TRBD2	TRBV5-1	TGCGCCAGCAGCACTAGCGGGGCGAGCACAGATACGCAGTATTTT	CASSTSGASTDTQYF
TRBJ2-7	few	TRBD2	TRBV3-1	TGTGCCAGCAGCTCGGCGGGGGTCCCCTACGAGCAGTACTTC	CASSSAGVPYEQYF
TRBJ1-1	many	TRBD1	TRBV6-6	TGTGCCAGCAACGATGACAGGGGTGAAGCTTTCTTT	CASNDDRGEAFF
TRBJ2-1	NA	NA	TRBV7-6	TGTGCCAGCAGCTTAGGCGCCCAGATCAATGAGCAGTTCTTC	CASSLGAQINEQFF
TRBJ2-3	NA	TRBD2	TRBV5-5	TGTGCCAGCAGCTTGGCCGTACTAGCGGGAGATACGCAGTATTTT	CASSLAVLAGDTQYF
TRBJ2-5	NA	TRBD2	TRBV7-9	TGTGCCAGCAGCCTATTAGCGGGAGGGCCGATAGAGACCCAGTACTTC	CASSLLAGGPIETQYF
TRBJ2-2	few	NA	TRBV20-1	TGCAGTGCTAAGGACCTACTGAGGCCTACCGGGGAGCTGTTTTTT	CSAKDLLRPTGELFF
TRBJ2-3	many	NA	TRBV20-1	TGCAGTGCTAGAGAGGGGTGGTTCACAGATACGCAGTATTTT	CSAREGWFTDTQYF
TRBJ1-1	few	NA	TRBV20-1	TGCAGTGCTAGAGATTATGGACAGTCGAACACTGAAGCTTTCTTT	CSARDYGQSNTEAFF
TRBJ2-1	few	NA	TRBV27	TGTGCCAGCAGTTTAGGACAGAGCCATTTCTTC	CASSLGQSHFF
TRBJ2-7	NA	NA	TRBV6-2/TRBV6-3	TGTGCCAGCAGTTACGAGCAGGGAACAGTCTCCTACGAGCAGTACTTC	CASSYEQGTVSYEQYF
TRBJ2-5	many	NA	TRBV4-3	TGCGCCAGCAGCCAAGACCGGCACTCCCAAGAGACCCAGTACTTC	CASSQDRHSQETQYF
TRBJ2-2	few	NA	TRBV10-3	TGTGCCAGTCAAGTTAACACCGGGGAGCTGTTTTTT	CASQVNTGELFF
TRBJ2-3	NA	TRBD1	TRBV28	TGTGCCAGCAGTTTAATACAGGGGAGCACAGATACGCAGTATTTT	CASSLIQGSTDTQYF
TRBJ2-1	many	TRBD1	TRBV20-1	TGCAGTGCTATTAGGTGGGACAGCTCCTACAATGAGCAGTTCTTC	CSAIRWDSSYNEQFF
TRBJ2-7	NA	NA	TRBV5-1	TGCGCCAGCAGCTTGGCCGTCTACAGGGAAAATTCCTACGAGCAGTACTTC	CASSLAVYRENSYEQYF
TRBJ2-2	NA	TRBD2	TRBV9	TGTGCCAGCAGCGGAGGACTAGCGGGAGTGACCGGGGAGCTGTTTTTT	CASSGGLAGVTGELFF
TRBJ1-2	few	TRBD1	TRBV29-1	TGCAGCGTTGGAGGACTGGGGACAGGAGATAACTATGGCTACACCTTC	CSVGGLGTGDNYGYTF
TRBJ1-2	NA	NA	TRBV27	TGTGCCAGCAGTTTATCGATAGGCTTCGGTGGCTACACCTTC	CASSLSIGFGGYTF
TRBJ2-4	few	TRBD1	TRBV12-3/TRBV12-4	TGTGCCAGCAGTTTATACCGGAGTCGGACAGGGGACATGGCCAAAAACATTCAGTACTTC	CASSLYRSRTGDMAKNIQYF
TRBJ2-7	many	NA	TRBV6-2/TRBV6-3	TGTGCCACCAGATGGGACACTCCTAACGAGCAGTACTTC	CATRWDTPNEQYF
TRBJ1-6	many	NA	TRBV4-3	TGCGCCAGCAGCCAAGACGCATCAGGGAAGGGTTCACCCCTCCACTTT	CASSQDASGKGSPLHF
TRBJ1-5	many	NA	TRBV29-1	TGCAGCGTTGGAACGGACAATCAGCCCCAGCATTTT	CSVGTDNQPQHF
TRBJ1-5	NA	NA	TRBV5-6	TGTGCCAGCAGCGCTTGGGGGGCCAAACATAGCAATCAGCCCCAGCATTTT	CASSAWGAKHSNQPQHF
TRBJ1-6	NA	TRBD1	TRBV5-5	TGTGCCAGCAGCTCCGGGACAGAGTATTCACCCCTCCACTTT	CASSSGTEYSPLHF
TRBJ1-1	NA	TRBD1	TRBV7-8	TGTGCCAGCAGCGCGCACAGGGGTTTGAACACTGAAGCTTTCTTT	CASSAHRGLNTEAFF
TRBJ1-4	NA	TRBD1	TRBV20-1	TGCAGTGCTAGAGAACAGGGGGTCTGGGAAAAACTGTTTTTT	CSAREQGVWEKLFF
TRBJ1-5	NA	TRBD1	TRBV15	TGTGCCACCAGTACCGGGACAGCTTATCAGCCCCAGCATTTT	CATSTGTAYQPQHF
TRBJ2-1	NA	TRBD2	TRBV28	TGTGCCAGCGAGGAAGGCGGGAGTTTCAGTGAGCAGTTCTTC	CASEEGGSFSEQFF
TRBJ2-7	many	TRBD2	TRBV9	TGTGCCAGCAGCGTAGGGGTCGCGGGAGGAGGCTACGAGCAGTACTTC	CASSVGVAGGGYEQYF
TRBJ2-3	many	NA	TRBV29-1	TGCAGCGTTGAGGAGGGGGCTCCCACAGATACGCAGTATTTT	CSVEEGAPTDTQYF
TRBJ2-5	NA	NA	TRBV7-2	TGTGCCAGCATGCGCGGGGTCCAAGAGACCCAGTACTTC	CASMRGVQETQYF